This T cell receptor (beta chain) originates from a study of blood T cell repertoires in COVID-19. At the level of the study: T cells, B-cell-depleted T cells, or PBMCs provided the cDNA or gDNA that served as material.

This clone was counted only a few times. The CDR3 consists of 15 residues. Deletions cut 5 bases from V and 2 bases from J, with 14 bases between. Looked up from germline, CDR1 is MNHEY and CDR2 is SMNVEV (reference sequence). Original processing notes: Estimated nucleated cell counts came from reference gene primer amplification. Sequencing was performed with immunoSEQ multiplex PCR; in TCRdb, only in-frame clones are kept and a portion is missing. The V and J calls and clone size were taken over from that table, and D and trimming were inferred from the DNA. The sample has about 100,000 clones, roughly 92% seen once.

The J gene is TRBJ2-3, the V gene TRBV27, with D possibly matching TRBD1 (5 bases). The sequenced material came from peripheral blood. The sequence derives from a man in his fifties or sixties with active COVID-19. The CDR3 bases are TGTGCCAGCAGTAAACGTACAGGACCCACAGATACGCAGTATTTT. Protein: CASSKRTGPTDTQYF.